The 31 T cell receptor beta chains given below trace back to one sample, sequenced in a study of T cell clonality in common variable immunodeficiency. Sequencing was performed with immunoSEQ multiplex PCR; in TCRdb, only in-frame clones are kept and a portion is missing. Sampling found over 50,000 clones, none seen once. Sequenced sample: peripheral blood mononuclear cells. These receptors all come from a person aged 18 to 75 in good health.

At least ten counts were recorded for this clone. The part of the CDR3 DNA that was read is TGTGCCAGCAGCCCTTTAAGGGGGGGGATGCGCACAGATACG. This translates into CASSPLRGGMRTDT. The entire CDR3 reads CASSPLRGGMRTDTQYF. The chain couples TRBV4-2 to TRBJ2-3, with D tentatively TRBD2 (7 bases). The CDR3 end falls 3 residues outside the read, so it is completed with the germline J gene. Trimming took 4 bases from V and 1 from J, leaving 18 bases between them. The CDR3 runs 17 residues. Germline values: CDR1 LGHNA, CDR2 YNFKEQ.

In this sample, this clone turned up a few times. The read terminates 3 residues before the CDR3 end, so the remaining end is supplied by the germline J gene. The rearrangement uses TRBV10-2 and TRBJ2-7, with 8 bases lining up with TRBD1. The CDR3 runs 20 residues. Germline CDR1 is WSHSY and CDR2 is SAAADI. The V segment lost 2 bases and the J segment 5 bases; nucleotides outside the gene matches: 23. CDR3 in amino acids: CASSEPRETGGGRIRHEQYF. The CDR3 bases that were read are TGCGCCAGCAGTGAGCCTCGCGAAACAGGGGGTGGGAGGATACGCCACGAG.

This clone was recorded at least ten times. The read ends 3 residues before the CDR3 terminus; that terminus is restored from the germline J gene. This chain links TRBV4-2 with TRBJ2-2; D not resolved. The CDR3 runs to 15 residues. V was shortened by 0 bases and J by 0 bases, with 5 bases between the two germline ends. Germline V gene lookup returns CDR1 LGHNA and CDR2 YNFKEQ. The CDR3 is CASSQDHSNTGELFF. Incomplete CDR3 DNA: TGTGCCAGCAGCCAAGACCACTCGAACACCGGGGAG.

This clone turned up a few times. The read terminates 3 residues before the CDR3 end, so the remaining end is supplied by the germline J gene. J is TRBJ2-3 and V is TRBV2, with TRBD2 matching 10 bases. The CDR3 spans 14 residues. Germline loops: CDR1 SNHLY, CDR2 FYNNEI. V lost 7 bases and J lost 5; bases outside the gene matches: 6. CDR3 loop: CASILAGGQDTQYF. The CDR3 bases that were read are TGTGCCAGCATTTTAGCGGGAGGTCAAGATACG.

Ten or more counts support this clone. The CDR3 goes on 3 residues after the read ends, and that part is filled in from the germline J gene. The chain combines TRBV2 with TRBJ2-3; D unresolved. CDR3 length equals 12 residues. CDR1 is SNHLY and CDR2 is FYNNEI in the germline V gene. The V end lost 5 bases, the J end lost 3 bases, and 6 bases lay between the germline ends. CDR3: CASSIATDTQYF. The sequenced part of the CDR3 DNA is TGTGCCAGCAGTATAGCTACAGATACG.

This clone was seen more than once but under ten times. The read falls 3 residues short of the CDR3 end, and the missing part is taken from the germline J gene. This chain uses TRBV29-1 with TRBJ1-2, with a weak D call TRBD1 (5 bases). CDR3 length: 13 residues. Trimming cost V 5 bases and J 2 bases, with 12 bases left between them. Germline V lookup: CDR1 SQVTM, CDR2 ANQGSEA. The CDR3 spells CSVWGRANYGYTF. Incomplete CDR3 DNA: TGCAGCGTTTGGGGCCGGGCAAACTATGGC.

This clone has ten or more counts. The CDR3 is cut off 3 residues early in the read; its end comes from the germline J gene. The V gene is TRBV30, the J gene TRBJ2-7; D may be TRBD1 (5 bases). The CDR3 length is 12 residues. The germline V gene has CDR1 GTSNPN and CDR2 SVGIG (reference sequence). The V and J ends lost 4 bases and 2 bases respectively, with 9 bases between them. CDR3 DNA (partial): TGTGCCTGGAACCCAGGGACCTACGAG. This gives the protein CAWNPGTYE. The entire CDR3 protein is CAWNPGTYEQYF.

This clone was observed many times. The CDR3 DNA, read in part, is TGTGCCAGCAGCTTGATGGGGGGAGGGACAGATACG. Residues: CASSLMGGGTDT. The CDR3 as a whole reads CASSLMGGGTDTQYF. V is TRBV5-4 and J is TRBJ2-3, with TRBD2 matching over 7 bases. With the read ending 3 residues before the CDR3 end, the germline J gene is used to fill in that end. J lost 3 bases, V lost 1 base, and 5 bases had no gene match. Germline CDR1 reads SGHNT; CDR2 reads YYREEE (reference sequence). This CDR3 is built from 15 residues.

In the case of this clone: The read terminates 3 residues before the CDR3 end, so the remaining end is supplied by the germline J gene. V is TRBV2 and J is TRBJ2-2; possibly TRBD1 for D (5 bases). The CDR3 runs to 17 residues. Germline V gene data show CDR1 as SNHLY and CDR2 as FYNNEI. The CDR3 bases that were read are TGTGCCAGCAGTCTGAGCTGGGGCCTCTTGGATAATGAAAAG. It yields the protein CASSLSWGLLDNEK. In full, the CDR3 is CASSLSWGLLDNEKLFF.

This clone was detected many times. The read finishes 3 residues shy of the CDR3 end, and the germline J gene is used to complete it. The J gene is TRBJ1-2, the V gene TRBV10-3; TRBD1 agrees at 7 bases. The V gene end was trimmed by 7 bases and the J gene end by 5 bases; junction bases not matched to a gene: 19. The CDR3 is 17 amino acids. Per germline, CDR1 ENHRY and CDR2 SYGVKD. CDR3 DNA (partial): TGTGCCATCACCGACGTATCGACAGGGAGTCGTTCGTATGGC. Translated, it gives CAITDVSTGSRSYG. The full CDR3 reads CAITDVSTGSRSYGYTF.

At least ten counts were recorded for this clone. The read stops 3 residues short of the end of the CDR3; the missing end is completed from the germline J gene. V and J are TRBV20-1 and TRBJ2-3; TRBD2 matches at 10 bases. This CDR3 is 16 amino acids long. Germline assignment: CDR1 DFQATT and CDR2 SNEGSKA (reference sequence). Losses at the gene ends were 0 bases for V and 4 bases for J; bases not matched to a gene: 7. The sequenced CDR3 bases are TGCAGTGCTAGAGATTTCAGCGGGAGGGCCCCAGATACG. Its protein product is CSARDFSGRAPDT. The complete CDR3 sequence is CSARDFSGRAPDTQYF.

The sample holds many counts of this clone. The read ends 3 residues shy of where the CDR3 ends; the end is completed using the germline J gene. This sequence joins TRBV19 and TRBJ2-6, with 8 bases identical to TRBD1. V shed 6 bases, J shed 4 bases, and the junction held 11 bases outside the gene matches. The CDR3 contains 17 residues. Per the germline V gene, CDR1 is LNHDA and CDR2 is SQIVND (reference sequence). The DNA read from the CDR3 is TGTGCCAGTAGCCGGACAGGGATACTAACGGGGGCCAACGTC. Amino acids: CASSRTGILTGANV. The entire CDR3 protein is CASSRTGILTGANVLTF.

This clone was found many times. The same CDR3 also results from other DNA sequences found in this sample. CDR3 residues: CASSRRGTGLNTIYF. The sequenced CDR3 bases are TGTGCCAGCAGCAGACGGGGGACAGGTCTCAACACC. The rearrangement links TRBV7-2 to TRBJ1-3; TRBD1 agrees at 8 bases. The read is 3 residues too short to cover the CDR3 end, so that end is filled in from the germline J gene. V gave up 5 bases and J gave up 7 bases; unmatched junction bases: 10. Germline lookup yields CDR1 SGHTA and CDR2 FQGNSA. The CDR3 covers 15 residues.

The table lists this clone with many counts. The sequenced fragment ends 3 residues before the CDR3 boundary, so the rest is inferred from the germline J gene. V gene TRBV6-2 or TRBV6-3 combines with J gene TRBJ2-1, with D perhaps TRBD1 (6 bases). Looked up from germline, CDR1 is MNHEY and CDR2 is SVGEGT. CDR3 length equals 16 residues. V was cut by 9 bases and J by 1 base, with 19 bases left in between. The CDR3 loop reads CARGAEVVVSYNEQFF. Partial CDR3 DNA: TGTGCCAGGGGGGCAGAGGTGGTAGTTTCCTACAATGAG.

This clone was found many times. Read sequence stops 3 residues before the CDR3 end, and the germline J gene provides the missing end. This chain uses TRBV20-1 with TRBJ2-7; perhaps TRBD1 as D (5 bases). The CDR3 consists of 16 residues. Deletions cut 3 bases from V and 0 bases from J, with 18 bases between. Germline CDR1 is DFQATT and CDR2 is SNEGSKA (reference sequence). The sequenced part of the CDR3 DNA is TGCAGTGCTAGGGCTAGGAAGGGGATTAACTCCTACGAG. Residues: CSARARKGINSYE. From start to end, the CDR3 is CSARARKGINSYEQYF.

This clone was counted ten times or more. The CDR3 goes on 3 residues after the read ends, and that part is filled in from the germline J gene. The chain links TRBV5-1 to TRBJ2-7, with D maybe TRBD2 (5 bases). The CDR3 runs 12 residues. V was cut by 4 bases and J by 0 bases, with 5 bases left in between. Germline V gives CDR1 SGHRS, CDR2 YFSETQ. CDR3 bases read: TGCGCCAGCAGCGAGGGCTCCTACGAG. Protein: CASSEGSYE. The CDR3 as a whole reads CASSEGSYEQYF. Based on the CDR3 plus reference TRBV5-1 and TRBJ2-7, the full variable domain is KAGVTQTPRYLIKTRGQQVTLSCSPISGHRSVSWYQQTPGQGLQFLFEYFSETQRNKGNFPGRFSGRQFSNSRSEMNVSTLELGDSALYLCASSEGSYEQYFGPGTRLTVT.

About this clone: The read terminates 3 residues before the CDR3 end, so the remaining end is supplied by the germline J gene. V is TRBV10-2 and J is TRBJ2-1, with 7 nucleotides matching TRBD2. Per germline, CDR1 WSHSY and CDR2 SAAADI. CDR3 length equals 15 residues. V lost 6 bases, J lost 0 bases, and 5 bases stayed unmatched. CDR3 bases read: TGCGCCAGCAGGGTAGCGGGCTCCTCCTACAATGAG. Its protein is CASRVAGSSYNE. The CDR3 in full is CASRVAGSSYNEQFF.

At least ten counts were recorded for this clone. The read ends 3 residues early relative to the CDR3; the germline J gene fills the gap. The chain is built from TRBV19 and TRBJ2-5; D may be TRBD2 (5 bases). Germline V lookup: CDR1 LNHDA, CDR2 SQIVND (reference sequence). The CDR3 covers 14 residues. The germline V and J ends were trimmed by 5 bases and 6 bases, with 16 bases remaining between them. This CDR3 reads CASSHNEGSKTQYF. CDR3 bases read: TGTGCCAGTAGTCATAACGAGGGCTCGAAGACC. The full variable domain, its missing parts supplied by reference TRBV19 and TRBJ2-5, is DGGITQSPKYLFRKEGQNVTLSCEQNLNHDAMYWYRQDPGQGLRLIYYSQIVNDFQKGDIAEGYSVSREKKESFPLTVTSAQKNPTAFYLCASSHNEGSKTQYFGPGTRLLVL.

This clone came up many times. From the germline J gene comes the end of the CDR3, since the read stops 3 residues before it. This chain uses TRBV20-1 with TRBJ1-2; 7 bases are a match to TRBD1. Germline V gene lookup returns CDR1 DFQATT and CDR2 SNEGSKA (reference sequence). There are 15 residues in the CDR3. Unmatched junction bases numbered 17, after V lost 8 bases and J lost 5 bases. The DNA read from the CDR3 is TGCAGTCCGTCAACAGGGACAGAGCTTTCTTATGGC. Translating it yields CSPSTGTELSYG. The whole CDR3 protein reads CSPSTGTELSYGYTF.

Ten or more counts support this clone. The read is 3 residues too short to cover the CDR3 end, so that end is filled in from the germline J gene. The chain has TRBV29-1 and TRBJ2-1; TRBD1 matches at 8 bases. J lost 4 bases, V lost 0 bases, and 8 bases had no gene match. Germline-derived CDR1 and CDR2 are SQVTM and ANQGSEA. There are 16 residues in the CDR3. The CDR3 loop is CSVEDLSQGAYNEQFF. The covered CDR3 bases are TGCAGCGTTGAAGATCTGTCGCAGGGGGCATACAATGAG.

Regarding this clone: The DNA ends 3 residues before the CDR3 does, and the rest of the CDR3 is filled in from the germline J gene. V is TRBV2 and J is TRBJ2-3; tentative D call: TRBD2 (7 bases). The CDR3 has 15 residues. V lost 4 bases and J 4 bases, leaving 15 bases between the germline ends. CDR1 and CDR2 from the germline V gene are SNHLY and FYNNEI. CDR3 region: CASSGGRGGADTQYF. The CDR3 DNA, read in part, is TGTGCCAGCAGTGGTGGGAGGGGGGGGGCAGATACG.

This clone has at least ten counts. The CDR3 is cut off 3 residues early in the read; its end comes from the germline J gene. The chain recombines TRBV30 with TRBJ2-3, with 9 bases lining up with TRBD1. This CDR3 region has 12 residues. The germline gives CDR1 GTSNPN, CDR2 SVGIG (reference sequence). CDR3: CAWERQGETQYF. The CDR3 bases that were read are TGTGCCTGGGAACGACAGGGGGAGACG.

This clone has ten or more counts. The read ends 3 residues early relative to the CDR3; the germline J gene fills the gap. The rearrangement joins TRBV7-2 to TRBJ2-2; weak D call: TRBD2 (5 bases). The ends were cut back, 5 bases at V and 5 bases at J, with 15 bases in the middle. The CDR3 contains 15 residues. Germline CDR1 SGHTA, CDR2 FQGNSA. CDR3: CASSARTGRTGELFF. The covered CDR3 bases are TGTGCCAGCAGCGCCCGGACTGGAAGAACCGGGGAG. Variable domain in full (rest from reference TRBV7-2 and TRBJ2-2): GAGVSQSPSNKVTEKGKDVELRCDPISGHTALYWYRQSLGQGLEFLIYFQGNSAPDKSGLPSDRFSAERTGGSVSTLTIQRTQQEDSAVYLCASSARTGRTGELFFGEGSRLTVL.

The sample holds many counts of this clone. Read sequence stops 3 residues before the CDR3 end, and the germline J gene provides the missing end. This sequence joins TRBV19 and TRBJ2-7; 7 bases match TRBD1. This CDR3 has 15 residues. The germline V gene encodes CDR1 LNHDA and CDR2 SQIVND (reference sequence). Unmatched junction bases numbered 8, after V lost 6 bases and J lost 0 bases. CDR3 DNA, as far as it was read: TGTGCCAGTAGATACAGACAGGGACACTCCTACGAG. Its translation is CASRYRQGHSYE. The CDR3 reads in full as CASRYRQGHSYEQYF.

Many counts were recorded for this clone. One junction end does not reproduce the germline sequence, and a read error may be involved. Partial CDR3 DNA: TGCGCCAGCAGCCAAGAGGGGACACCTAGCACAGATACG. It yields the protein CASSQEGTPSTDT. The full CDR3 reads CASSQEGTPSTDTQYF. The chain carries TRBV4-2 and TRBJ2-3, with D possibly being TRBD1 (6 bases). The CDR3 end lies 3 residues beyond the end of the read and is filled in from the germline J gene. Germline-derived CDR1 and CDR2 are LGHNA and YNFKEQ. The CDR3 consists of 16 residues.

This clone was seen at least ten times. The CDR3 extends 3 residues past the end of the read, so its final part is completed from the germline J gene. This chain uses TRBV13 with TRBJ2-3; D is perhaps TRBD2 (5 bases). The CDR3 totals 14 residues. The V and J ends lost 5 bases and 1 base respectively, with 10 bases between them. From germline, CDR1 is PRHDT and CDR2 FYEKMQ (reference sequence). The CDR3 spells CASSRRTGTDTQYF. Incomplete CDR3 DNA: TGTGCCAGCAGCAGGAGGACTGGCACAGATACG.

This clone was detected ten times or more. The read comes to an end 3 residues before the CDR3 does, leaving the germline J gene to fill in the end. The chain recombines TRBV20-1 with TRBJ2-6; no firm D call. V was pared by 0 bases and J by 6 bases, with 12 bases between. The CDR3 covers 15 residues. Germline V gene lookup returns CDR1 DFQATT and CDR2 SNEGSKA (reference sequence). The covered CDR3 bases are TGCAGTGCTAGAGATACCAGGAACCAGGCCAACGTC. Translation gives CSARDTRNQANV. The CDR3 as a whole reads CSARDTRNQANVLTF.

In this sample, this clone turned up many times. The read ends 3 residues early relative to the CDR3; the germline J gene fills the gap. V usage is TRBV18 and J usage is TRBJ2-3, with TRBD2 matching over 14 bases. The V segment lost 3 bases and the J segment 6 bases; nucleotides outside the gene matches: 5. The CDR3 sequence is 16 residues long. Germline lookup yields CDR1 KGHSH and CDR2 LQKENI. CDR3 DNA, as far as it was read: TGTGCCAGCTCACCGGCCGGGACTAGCGGGAGTGATACG. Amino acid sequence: CASSPAGTSGSDT. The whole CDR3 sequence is CASSPAGTSGSDTQYF.

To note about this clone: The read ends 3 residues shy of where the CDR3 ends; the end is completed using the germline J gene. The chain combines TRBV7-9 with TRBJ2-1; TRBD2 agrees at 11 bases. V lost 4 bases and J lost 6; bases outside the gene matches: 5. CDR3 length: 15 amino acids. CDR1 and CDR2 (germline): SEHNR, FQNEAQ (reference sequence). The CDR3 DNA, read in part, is TGTGCCAGCAGCTGGACTAGCGGGCCCCTCAATGAG. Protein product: CASSWTSGPLNE. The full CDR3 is CASSWTSGPLNEQFF. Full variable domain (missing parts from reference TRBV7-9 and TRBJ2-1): DTGVSQNPRHKITKRGQNVTFRCDPISEHNRLYWYRQTLGQGPEFLTYFQNEAQLEKSRLLSDRFSAERPKGSFSTLEIQRTEQGDSAMYLCASSWTSGPLNEQFFGPGTRLTVL.

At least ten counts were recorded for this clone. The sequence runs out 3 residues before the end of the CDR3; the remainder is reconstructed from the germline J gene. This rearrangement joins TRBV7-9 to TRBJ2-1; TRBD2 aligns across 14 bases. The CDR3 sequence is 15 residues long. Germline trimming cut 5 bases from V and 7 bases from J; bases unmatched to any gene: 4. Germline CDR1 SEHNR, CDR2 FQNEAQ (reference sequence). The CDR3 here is CASSPWTSGRNEQFF. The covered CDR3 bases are TGTGCCAGCAGCCCTTGGACTAGCGGGAGGAATGAG.

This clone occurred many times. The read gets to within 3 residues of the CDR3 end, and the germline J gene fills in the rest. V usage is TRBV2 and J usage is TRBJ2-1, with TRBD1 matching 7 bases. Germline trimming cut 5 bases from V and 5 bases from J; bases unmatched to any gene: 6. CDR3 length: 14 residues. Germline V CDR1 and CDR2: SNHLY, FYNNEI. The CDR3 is CASSRTGENNEQFF. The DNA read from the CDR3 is TGTGCCAGCAGTCGTACAGGGGAAAACAATGAG. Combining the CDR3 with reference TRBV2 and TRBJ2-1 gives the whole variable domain EPEVTQTPSHQVTQMGQEVILRCVPISNHLYFYWYRQILGQKVEFLVSFYNNEISEKSEIFDDQFSVERPDGSNFTLKIRSTKLEDSAMYFCASSRTGENNEQFFGPGTRLTVL.